This T cell receptor (beta chain) was sequenced during a study of immune heterogeneity within non-small cell lung tumors. Study outcomes and limitations: Local T-cell clonality tracked moderately but significantly with local tumor mutational burden, giving an R of about 0.34.

For the TCR beta CDR3, multiplex PCR with 32 V and 13 J primers performed the amplification. Each CDR3 protein gets one entry after TCRdb re-called the multiplex PCR reads with MiXCR. Of around 4,200 distinct CDR3 sequences in the sample, about 24% were seen once. Germline V gene data show CDR1 as SGHVS and CDR2 as FQNEAQ. The CDR3 sequence is 19 residues long. Worth noting for this clonotype: Its antigen is currently unknown. The junction departs from germline at one end; a sequencing error may be responsible.

Template input was genomic DNA from bulk tumor (around 600 ng per sample). In surgery, several biopsies were collected from each primary tumor at widely spaced sites. Surgery that was curative in intent was performed on patients with untreated, newly diagnosed non-small cell lung cancer. The rearrangement uses TRBV7-8 and TRBJ2-3, with 13 bases matching TRBD2. The sample was lung tumor tissue. The origin of this receptor is a man aged 50-60 years with non-small cell lung cancer. In DNA form, the CDR3 reads TGTGCCAGCATCCCCATGTCCCTACTAGCGGGAGGGCCAAGGGATACACAGTATTTT. Translated, it gives CASIPMSLLAGGPRDTQYF.